This T cell receptor beta chain was identified during a study of shared clonotypes between healthy human individuals. Trimming cost V 10 bases and J 0 bases, with 19 bases left between them. The CDR3 spans 16 residues. Per germline, CDR1 ENHRY and CDR2 SYGVKD. This clone was detected only once. The repertoire was sequenced with immunoSEQ multiplex PCR; TCRdb's copy has only in-frame clones and lacks some. The sample lists hundreds of thousands of clones, approximately 74% occurring once. The rearrangement links TRBV10-3 to TRBJ1-5; maybe TRBD1 (5 bases). This sequence was found in a woman aged 30 to 39 in good health. The source material was memory CD4+ T cells sorted from blood. The subset is: CD45RA-negative fraction. This chain's CDR3 is CATRGITGDSNQPQHF. CDR3 bases: TGTGCCACCAGAGGGATTACAGGAGATAGCAATCAGCCCCAGCATTTT.